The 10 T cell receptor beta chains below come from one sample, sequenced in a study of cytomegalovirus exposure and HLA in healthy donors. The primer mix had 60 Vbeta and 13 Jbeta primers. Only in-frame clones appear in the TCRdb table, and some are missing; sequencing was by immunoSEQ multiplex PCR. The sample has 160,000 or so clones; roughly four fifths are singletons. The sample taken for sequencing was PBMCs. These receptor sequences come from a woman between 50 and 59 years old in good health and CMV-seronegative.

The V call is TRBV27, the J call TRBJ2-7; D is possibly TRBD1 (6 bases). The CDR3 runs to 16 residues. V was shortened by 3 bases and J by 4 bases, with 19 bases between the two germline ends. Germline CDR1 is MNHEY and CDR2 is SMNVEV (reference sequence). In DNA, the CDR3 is TGTGCCAGCAGTTTTTCCCGACAGGCTCAACTATACGAGCAGTACTTC. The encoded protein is CASSFSRQAQLYEQYF.

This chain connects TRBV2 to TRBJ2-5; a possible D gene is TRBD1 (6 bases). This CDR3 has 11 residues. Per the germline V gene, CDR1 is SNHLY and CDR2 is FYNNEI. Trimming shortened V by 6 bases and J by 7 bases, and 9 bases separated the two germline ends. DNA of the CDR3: TGTGCCAGCAGGATCAGGGGGACCCAGTACTTC. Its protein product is CASRIRGTQYF.

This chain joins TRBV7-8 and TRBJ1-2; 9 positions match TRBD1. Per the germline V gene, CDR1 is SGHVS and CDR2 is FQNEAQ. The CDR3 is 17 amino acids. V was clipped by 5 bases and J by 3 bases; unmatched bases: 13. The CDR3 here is CASSQDRITGGYYGYTF. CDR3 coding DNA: TGTGCCAGCAGCCAAGATCGAATAACAGGGGGCTACTATGGCTACACCTTC. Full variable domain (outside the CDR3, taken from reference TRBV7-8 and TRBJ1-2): GAGVSQSPRYKVAKRGQDVALRCDPISGHVSLFWYQQALGQGPEFLTYFQNEAQLDKSGLPSDRFFAERPEGSVSTLKIQRTQQEDSAVYLCASSQDRITGGYYGYTFGSGTRLTVV.

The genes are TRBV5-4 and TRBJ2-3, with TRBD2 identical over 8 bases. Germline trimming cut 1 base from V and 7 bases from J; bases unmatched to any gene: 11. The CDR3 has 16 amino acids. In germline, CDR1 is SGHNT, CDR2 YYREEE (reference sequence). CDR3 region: CASSLFGAGARNTQYF. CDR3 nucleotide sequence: TGTGCCAGCAGCTTGTTTGGAGCGGGGGCCCGAAATACGCAGTATTTT.

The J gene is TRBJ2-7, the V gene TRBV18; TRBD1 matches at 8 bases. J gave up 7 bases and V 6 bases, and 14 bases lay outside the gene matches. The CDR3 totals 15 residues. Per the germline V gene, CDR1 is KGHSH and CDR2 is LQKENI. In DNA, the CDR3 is TGTGCCAGCTCCCCTCCGGGCAGGGGGCAGGGAGAGCAGTACTTC. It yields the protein CASSPPGRGQGEQYF.

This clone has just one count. The CDR3: CASTPDRGWETQYF. In DNA, the CDR3 is TGTGCCAGCACCCCCGACAGGGGTTGGGAGACCCAGTACTTC. V and J are TRBV7-9 and TRBJ2-5, with 8 bases lining up with TRBD1. Germline assignment: CDR1 SEHNR and CDR2 FQNEAQ (reference sequence). This CDR3 comprises 14 residues. Trimming took 7 bases from V and 5 from J; bases not matched to a gene: 9. Full variable domain (rest looked up from reference TRBV7-9 and TRBJ2-5): DTGVSQNPRHKITKRGQNVTFRCDPISEHNRLYWYRQTLGQGPEFLTYFQNEAQLEKSRLLSDRFSAERPKGSFSTLEIQRTEQGDSAMYLCASTPDRGWETQYFGPGTRLLVL.

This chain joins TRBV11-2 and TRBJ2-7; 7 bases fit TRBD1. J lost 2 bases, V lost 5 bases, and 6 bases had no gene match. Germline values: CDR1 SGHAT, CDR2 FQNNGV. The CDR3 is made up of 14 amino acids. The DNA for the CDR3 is TGTGCCAGCAGCCTAGGGGGACAGACCTACGAGCAGTACTTC. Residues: CASSLGGQTYEQYF. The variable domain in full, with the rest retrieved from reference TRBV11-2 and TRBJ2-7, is EAGVAQSPRYKIIEKRQSVAFWCNPISGHATLYWYQQILGQGPKLLIQFQNNGVVDDSQLPKDRFSAERLKGVDSTLKIQPAKLEDSAVYLCASSLGGQTYEQYFGPGTRLTVT.

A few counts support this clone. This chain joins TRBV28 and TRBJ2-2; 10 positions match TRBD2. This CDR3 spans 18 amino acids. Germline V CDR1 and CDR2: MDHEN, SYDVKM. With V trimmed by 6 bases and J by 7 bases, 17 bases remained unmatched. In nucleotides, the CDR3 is TGTGCCAGCAGCTACAATTCGCCGGGACTAGCGATTATCGGGGAGCTGTTTTTT. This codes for CASSYNSPGLAIIGELFF.

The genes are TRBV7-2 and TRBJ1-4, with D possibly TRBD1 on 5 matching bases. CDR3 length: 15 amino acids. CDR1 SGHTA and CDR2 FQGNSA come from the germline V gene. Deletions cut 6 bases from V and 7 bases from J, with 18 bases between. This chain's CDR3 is CASSFGPARGEKLFF. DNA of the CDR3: TGTGCCAGCAGTTTCGGACCAGCAAGGGGTGAAAAACTGTTTTTT.

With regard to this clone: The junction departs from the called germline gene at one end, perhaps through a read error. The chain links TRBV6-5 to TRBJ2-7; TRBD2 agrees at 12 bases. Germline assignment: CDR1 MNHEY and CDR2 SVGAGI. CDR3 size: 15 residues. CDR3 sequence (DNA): TGTGCCAGCGTGGTCTCTAGCGGGAGGGCCTACGGGCAGTACTTC. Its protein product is CASVVSSGRAYGQYF.